The 22 T cell receptor beta chains given below trace back to one sample, sequenced in a study of control samples from healthy donors and cancer patients. The data were produced by immunoSEQ multiplex PCR, yet TCRdb's version contains in-frame clones alone and is incomplete. The sample holds about 71,000 clones, around 92% seen once. Sequencing used PBMCs. The receptor source for this set is a man between 60 and 70 years old with lung cancer.

The J gene is TRBJ1-2, the V gene TRBV6-5, with 8 bases fitting TRBD1. The CDR3 covers 14 residues. Trimming removed 0 bases from V and 4 bases from J; junction bases left unmatched: 1. CDR1 is MNHEY, CDR2 SVGAGI, per germline. This CDR3 is CASSYSTGAYGYTF. In DNA, the CDR3 is TGTGCCAGCAGTTACTCGACAGGGGCCTATGGCTACACCTTC.

As to this clone: The sample contains more than one DNA sequence encoding this CDR3. In nucleotides, the CDR3 is TGTGCCAGCTCACCACAGTCATCTGGAAACACCATATATTTT. Amino acids: CASSPQSSGNTIYF. The rearrangement uses TRBV18 and TRBJ1-3, with D hard to call. The CDR3 contains 14 residues. The germline V gene encodes CDR1 KGHSH and CDR2 LQKENI. With 1 base removed from V and 1 base from J, the gap between germline ends came to 5 bases. The whole variable domain, filled in from reference TRBV18 and TRBJ1-3, reads NAGVMQNPRHLVRRRGQEARLRCSPMKGHSHVYWYRQLPEEGLKFMVYLQKENIIDESGMPKERFSAEFPKEGPSILRIQQVVRGDSAAYFCASSPQSSGNTIYFGEGSWLTVV.

This sequence joins TRBV11-1 and TRBJ2-2; 7 bases fit TRBD2. There are 16 residues in the CDR3. V gave up 2 bases and J gave up 2 bases; unmatched junction bases: 5. Germline V lookup: CDR1 SGHAT, CDR2 FQDESV (reference sequence). This CDR3 reads CASSLNLAANTGELFF. CDR3 in DNA: TGTGCCAGCAGCTTAAATCTAGCGGCTAACACCGGGGAGCTGTTTTTT.

V usage is TRBV12-3 or TRBV12-4 and J usage is TRBJ1-2, with D unclear. Trimming pared 10 bases from V and 4 bases from J, leaving 10 bases between. This CDR3 comprises 11 residues. The CDR3 loop reads CAIRKLYGYTF. Here the CDR3 DNA reads TGTGCCATCAGAAAACTCTATGGCTACACCTTC.

This clone turned up a few times. V usage is TRBV2 and J usage is TRBJ1-6; 7 bases match TRBD1. The CDR3 totals 17 residues. Germline CDR1 SNHLY, CDR2 FYNNEI. The junction had 14 bases not matched to a gene; V was cut back by 6 bases and J by 6 bases. DNA of the CDR3: TGTGCCAGCAGCCCCTCAGGGGGGCTTCAAGTTAATTCACCCCTCCACTTT. Translating it yields CASSPSGGLQVNSPLHF.

This clone appeared a single time. The CDR3 region is CASSELRSPLHF. Written as DNA, the CDR3 is TGTGCCAGCAGTGAACTTCGATCACCCCTCCACTTT. The J gene is TRBJ1-6, the V gene TRBV6-1, with D unclear. The V gene's germline CDR1 is MNHNS and CDR2 SASEGT. Trimming removed 2 bases at V and 10 bases at J, with 6 bases between. This CDR3 is built from 12 residues.

The chain combines TRBV24-1 with TRBJ2-5, with TRBD1 as a possible D gene (6 bases). The CDR3 is 15 residues long. Per germline, CDR1 KGHDR and CDR2 SFDVKD. Trimming took 2 bases from V and 5 from J, leaving 14 bases between them. The CDR3 nucleotides are TGTGCCACCAGTGATTACAGGGAACTTTCGGAGACCCAGTACTTC. Its translation: CATSDYRELSETQYF.

This chain joins TRBV12-2 and TRBJ1-2. TRBV12-2 is recorded as a pseudogene. The CDR3 totals 14 residues. In nucleotides, the CDR3 is TGTGCAAGTCGCTTAGCTACGTTTAACTATGGCTACACCTTC. Translated, it gives CASRLATFNYGYTF.

The chain is built from TRBV4-1 and TRBJ1-4, with 7 bases that match TRBD1. The V gene's germline CDR1 is MGHRA and CDR2 YSYEKL. The ends lost 2 bases at V and 8 bases at J; junction bases unmatched: 5. The CDR3 is 14 residues long. CDR3 sequence (DNA): TGCGCCAGCAGCCAAACAGGGGTCGAGGAAAAACTGTTTTTT. Its protein product is CASSQTGVEEKLFF.

J is TRBJ2-3 and V is TRBV2, with 10 bases matching TRBD1. Per the germline V gene, CDR1 is SNHLY and CDR2 is FYNNEI. The CDR3 is made up of 15 amino acids. Trimming cost V 1 base and J 5 bases; bases outside gene matches: 3. The CDR3 bases are TGTGCCAGCAGTGAAGGACAGGGGGCCGGAGATACGCAGTATTTT. This translates into CASSEGQGAGDTQYF.

The chain has TRBV4-2 and TRBJ2-1; D is unresolved. This CDR3 is 15 amino acids long. CDR1 and CDR2 (germline): LGHNA, YNFKEQ. Trimming stripped 0 bases from V and 8 bases from J, with 14 bases between. The CDR3 reads CASSQEIEGFYEQFF. The DNA of the CDR3 is TGTGCCAGCAGCCAAGAGATAGAAGGATTCTATGAGCAGTTCTTC.

V is TRBV9 and J is TRBJ2-5, with a possible D match to TRBD1 (6 bases). Trimming took off 4 bases at V and 2 bases at J, with 12 bases between the two ends. The CDR3 covers 14 residues. Germline V gene sequence: CDR1 SGDLS, CDR2 YYNGEE. In DNA, the CDR3 is TGTGCCAGCAGCCCCCGGACAGCACAAGAGACCCAGTACTTC. This codes for CASSPRTAQETQYF.

DNA for the CDR3: TGTGCCAGCAGCGCGACAGGGGGCACAGATACGCAGTATTTT. Protein sequence: CASSATGGTDTQYF. The V and J genes are TRBV14 and TRBJ2-3; 8 bases map to TRBD1. With V trimmed by 5 bases and J by 1 base, 2 bases remained unmatched. In germline, CDR1 is SGHDN, CDR2 FVKESK. The CDR3 covers 14 residues. Filled out from reference TRBV14 and TRBJ2-3, the complete variable domain reads EAGVTQFPSHSVIEKGQTVTLRCDPISGHDNLYWYRRVMGKEIKFLLHFVKESKQDESGMPNNRFLAERTGGTYSTLKVQPAELEDSGVYFCASSATGGTDTQYFGPGTRLTVL.

The chain couples TRBV7-3 to TRBJ2-3; possibly TRBD1 or TRBD2 for D (5 bases each). Trimming shortened V by 5 bases and J by 5 bases, and 17 bases separated the two germline ends. This CDR3 is built from 15 residues. Germline values: CDR1 SGHTA, CDR2 FQGTGA. The DNA of the CDR3 is TGTGCCAGCAGCGTGCAGGGTGGACGGGGAGATACGCAGTATTTT. Protein: CASSVQGGRGDTQYF. Supplemented by reference TRBV7-3 and TRBJ2-3, the full variable domain reads GAGVSQTPSNKVTEKGKYVELRCDPISGHTALYWYRQSLGQGPEFLIYFQGTGAADDSGLPNDRFFAVRPEGSVSTLKIQRTERGDSAVYLCASSVQGGRGDTQYFGPGTRLTVL.

The J gene is TRBJ2-7, the V gene TRBV7-8, with D uncertain. Germline lookup yields CDR1 SGHVS and CDR2 FQNEAQ. The CDR3 has 12 residues. V was trimmed by 2 bases and J by 3 bases, leaving 5 bases between them. The CDR3: CASSLFGYEQYV. The CDR3, as DNA: TGTGCCAGCAGCTTATTTGGCTACGAGCAGTACGTC.

The chain joins TRBV5-4 to TRBJ2-3, with D hard to call. The germline V gene has CDR1 SGHNT and CDR2 YYREEE (reference sequence). V was pared by 1 base and J by 2 bases, with 11 bases between. The length of the CDR3 is 15 residues. CDR3 residues: CASSLSAGYTDTQYF. The CDR3 nucleotides read TGTGCCAGCAGCTTGAGTGCAGGCTACACAGATACGCAGTATTTT.

V and J are TRBV12-5 and TRBJ1-4, with D possibly being TRBD1 (6 bases). Germline CDR1 and CDR2: LGHNT and FRNRAP. This CDR3 has 16 amino acids. The V end lost 7 bases, the J end lost 8 bases, and 23 bases lay between the germline ends. The CDR3 bases are TGTGCTAGTGCTCCTCACGCGGGCAGGGGCTGGGAAAAACTGTTTTTT. It specifies CASAPHAGRGWEKLFF.

J is TRBJ1-6 and V is TRBV3-1 (or the pseudogene TRBV3-2); D remains unclear. Germline CDR1 and CDR2: LGHDT and YNNKEL (reference sequence). CDR3 size: 15 residues. The V end lost 3 bases, the J end lost 7 bases, and 13 bases lay between the germline ends. The CDR3 here is CASSQERWTNSPLHF. DNA of the CDR3: TGTGCCAGCAGCCAGGAAAGGTGGACCAATTCACCCCTCCACTTT.

V is TRBV19 and J is TRBJ2-3; 7 nucleotides line up with TRBD1. Germline loops: CDR1 LNHDA, CDR2 SQIVND (reference sequence). The ends lost 4 bases at V and 3 bases at J; junction bases unmatched: 4. CDR3 length equals 14 residues. DNA for the CDR3: TGTGCCAGTAGTAAGGGGGCGCTTACAGATACGCAGTATTTT. It is translated as CASSKGALTDTQYF.

The chain employs TRBV7-3 and TRBJ2-5; D gene ambiguous. This CDR3 contains 14 residues. Germline lookup yields CDR1 SGHTA and CDR2 FQGTGA. V was trimmed by 5 bases and J by 0 bases, leaving 10 bases between them. CDR3 protein: CASSPYGDQETQYF. The CDR3 coding sequence is TGTGCCAGCAGCCCCTACGGCGACCAAGAGACCCAGTACTTC.

The chain combines TRBV19 with TRBJ2-1, with 12 bases aligning to TRBD2. CDR1 and CDR2 from the germline V gene are LNHDA and SQIVND (reference sequence). CDR3 size: 18 residues. V lost 4 bases to trimming and J lost 0 bases; unmatched junction nucleotides: 7. CDR3 amino acids: CASSTTSGGTSSYNEQFF. The CDR3 bases are TGTGCCAGTAGTACCACTAGCGGGGGGACCAGCTCCTACAATGAGCAGTTCTTC.

The chain links TRBV11-2 to TRBJ1-2; D is unclear. Germline V gene data show CDR1 as SGHAT and CDR2 as FQNNGV. V was clipped by 3 bases and J by 5 bases, with 7 bases between them. The CDR3 length is 12 residues. The CDR3 bases are TGTGCCAGCAGCTTGGGGTCGTATGGCTACACCTTC. As protein: CASSLGSYGYTF.